The 21 T cell receptor beta chains presented below share a single source sample, sequenced in a study of blood T cell repertoires in COVID-19. TCRdb keeps only in-frame clones here, not all; method: immunoSEQ multiplex PCR. Of more than 200,000 clones listed, 86% were seen once; the top ten hold almost 4.5%. The source material was peripheral blood. The receptors derive from a man aged 50 to 59 with acute or convalescent COVID-19.

The chain links TRBV18 to TRBJ2-2; tentatively, D is TRBD1 (5 bases). This CDR3 spans 14 amino acids. CDR1 and CDR2 from the germline V gene are KGHSH and LQKENI. The germline V and J ends were trimmed by 1 base and 5 bases, with 8 bases remaining between them. The DNA of the CDR3 is TGTGCCAGCTCACCACAGGGGCTGACCGGGGAGCTGTTTTTT. Protein sequence: CASSPQGLTGELFF.

The CDR3 reads CASSESPAGGRDTQYF. CDR3 sequence (DNA): TGCGCCAGCAGTGAGTCTCCAGCGGGGGGGCGAGATACGCAGTATTTT. The genes are TRBV10-1 and TRBJ2-3; 10 bases agree with TRBD2. This CDR3 spans 16 amino acids. Germline V CDR1 and CDR2: WNHNN, SYGVQD (reference sequence). The J segment lost 5 bases and the V segment lost 0 bases, leaving 5 bases of the junction unmatched.

The genes are TRBV14 and TRBJ2-2; no clear D gene. Trimming shortened V by 1 base and J by 3 bases, and 15 bases separated the two germline ends. Germline values: CDR1 SGHDN, CDR2 FVKESK. The CDR3 sequence is 17 residues long. The DNA of the CDR3 is TGTGCCAGCAGCCAAGGAGTTGTCAGGTCGGACACCGGGGAGCTGTTTTTT. Protein: CASSQGVVRSDTGELFF. Variable domain in full (rest from reference TRBV14 and TRBJ2-2): EAGVTQFPSHSVIEKGQTVTLRCDPISGHDNLYWYRRVMGKEIKFLLHFVKESKQDESGMPNNRFLAERTGGTYSTLKVQPAELEDSGVYFCASSQGVVRSDTGELFFGEGSRLTVL.

This chain connects TRBV10-3 to TRBJ2-1; D might be TRBD1 (5 bases). V lost 8 bases and J lost 6, with 5 bases in between. This CDR3 region has 10 residues. Per germline, CDR1 ENHRY and CDR2 SYGVKD. This CDR3 is CAIGANEQFF. The CDR3 nucleotides read TGTGCCATCGGGGCCAATGAGCAGTTCTTC.

The V and J genes are TRBV19 and TRBJ2-6; D is ambiguous. The CDR3 sequence is 15 residues long. Trimming left V 5 bases short and J 3 bases short, with 11 bases between. Germline loops: CDR1 LNHDA, CDR2 SQIVND (reference sequence). CDR3 nucleotide sequence: TGTGCCAGTAGTGACCCGCCAGGTGGGGCCAACGTCCTGACTTTC. Translated, it gives CASSDPPGGANVLTF.

V usage is TRBV3-1 (or the pseudogene TRBV3-2) and J usage is TRBJ2-1, with 9 bases lining up with TRBD2. This CDR3 has 16 amino acids. Germline trimming cut 4 bases from V and 4 bases from J; bases unmatched to any gene: 8. The germline CDR1 and CDR2 sequences are LGHDT and YNNKEL (reference sequence). This CDR3 reads CASSPLSSGGYNEQFF. The DNA for the CDR3 is TGTGCCAGCAGCCCCCTGAGCAGCGGGGGGTACAATGAGCAGTTCTTC.

This rearrangement joins TRBV30 to TRBJ1-5; TRBD1 is a possible D gene (5 bases). Germline CDR1 and CDR2: GTSNPN and SVGIG (reference sequence). V shed 3 bases and J shed 4 bases, with 13 bases lying between them. This CDR3 is built from 14 residues. For the CDR3, the DNA is TGTGCCTGGAGACCGGGGGGGATTAATCAGCCCCAGCATTTT. It specifies CAWRPGGINQPQHF. The entire variable domain, with the rest obtained from reference TRBV30 and TRBJ1-5, is as follows: SQTIHQWPATLVQPVGSPLSLECTVEGTSNPNLYWYRQAAGRGLQLLFYSVGIGQISSEVPQNLSASRPQDRQFILSSKKLLLSDSGFYLCAWRPGGINQPQHFGDGTRLSIL.

The rearrangement links TRBV5-1 to TRBJ1-1; 11 nucleotides align to TRBD1. The CDR3 length is 15 residues. The trim removed 1 base at V and 4 bases at J, leaving 3 bases unmatched. The germline V gene has CDR1 SGHRS and CDR2 YFSETQ. The DNA for the CDR3 is TGCGCCAGCAGCTTGAAAGGGACAGGGGGCACTGAAGCTTTCTTT. Protein: CASSLKGTGGTEAFF.

V and J are TRBV11-2 and TRBJ1-3; the D is unclear. From germline, CDR1 is SGHAT and CDR2 FQNNGV. V lost 2 bases and J lost 0, with 8 bases in between. The CDR3 covers 15 residues. The chain's CDR3 is CASSLRGYSGNTIYF. The CDR3 DNA sequence: TGTGCCAGCAGCTTACGGGGATACTCTGGAAACACCATATATTTT. The whole variable domain, filled in from reference TRBV11-2 and TRBJ1-3, reads EAGVAQSPRYKIIEKRQSVAFWCNPISGHATLYWYQQILGQGPKLLIQFQNNGVVDDSQLPKDRFSAERLKGVDSTLKIQPAKLEDSAVYLCASSLRGYSGNTIYFGEGSWLTVV.

This clone occurred many times. This chain joins TRBV6-6 and TRBJ2-5, with D possibly being TRBD2 (7 bases). Germline loops: CDR1 MNHNY, CDR2 SVGAGI (reference sequence). This CDR3 region has 14 residues. Between the trimmed V and J ends, which lost 7 bases and 2 bases, there was a span of 14 bases. The CDR3 spells CASNRDYLQETQYF. CDR3 in DNA: TGTGCCAGCAACAGGGACTACCTACAAGAGACCCAGTACTTC.

J is TRBJ1-4 and V is TRBV7-9, with unresolved D. The CDR3 spans 14 residues. V was shortened by 2 bases and J by 0 bases, with 4 bases between the two germline ends. Per the germline V gene, CDR1 is SEHNR and CDR2 is FQNEAQ (reference sequence). CDR3 coding DNA: TGTGCCAGCAGCTTACTTGCAACTAATGAAAAACTGTTTTTT. It yields the protein CASSLLATNEKLFF. Filled out from reference TRBV7-9 and TRBJ1-4, the complete variable domain reads DTGVSQNPRHKITKRGQNVTFRCDPISEHNRLYWYRQTLGQGPEFLTYFQNEAQLEKSRLLSDRFSAERPKGSFSTLEIQRTEQGDSAMYLCASSLLATNEKLFFGSGTQLSVL.

The chain combines TRBV9 with TRBJ1-1, with a weak D call TRBD1 (6 bases). The germline V gene encodes CDR1 SGDLS and CDR2 YYNGEE. The CDR3 has 15 residues. V shed 4 bases and J shed 5 bases, with 18 bases lying between them. The CDR3 region is CASSSNAGARTEAFF. The CDR3 coding sequence is TGTGCCAGCAGCTCTAATGCGGGGGCAAGGACTGAAGCTTTCTTT.

The V call is TRBV10-3, the J call TRBJ1-2, with 8 bases aligning to TRBD1. This CDR3 comprises 14 residues. V lost 7 bases, J lost 2 bases, and 6 bases stayed unmatched. CDR1 ENHRY and CDR2 SYGVKD come from the germline V gene. CDR3 loop: CAINPTGVNYGYTF. In DNA form, the CDR3 reads TGTGCCATCAACCCGACAGGGGTAAACTATGGCTACACCTTC.

The genes are TRBV6-5 and TRBJ1-2; D unresolved. The germline CDR1 and CDR2 sequences are MNHEY and SVGAGI. The CDR3 sequence is 14 residues long. Trimming stripped 2 bases from V and 1 base from J, with 8 bases between. The CDR3 here is CASSYGGNNYGYTF. The CDR3 nucleotides read TGTGCCAGCAGTTACGGTGGCAATAACTATGGCTACACCTTC.

The DNA of the CDR3 is TGCGCCAGCAGCTTGGCGGGGGTAAACACCATATATTTT. As protein: CASSLAGVNTIYF. V is TRBV5-1 and J is TRBJ1-3, with D possibly matching TRBD1 (5 bases). Germline CDR1 and CDR2: SGHRS and YFSETQ. V lost 0 bases, J lost 6 bases, and 7 bases lay in between. The CDR3 totals 13 residues.

This chain joins TRBV10-3 and TRBJ1-5; the match to TRBD1 covers 12 bases. The V gene end was trimmed by 10 bases and the J gene end by 1 base; junction bases not matched to a gene: 5. Germline V gene data show CDR1 as ENHRY and CDR2 as SYGVKD. The CDR3 is made up of 15 amino acids. In DNA form, the CDR3 reads TGTGCCACCGGGACAGGGGGCCTCAGCAATCAGCCCCAGCATTTT. Amino acid sequence: CATGTGGLSNQPQHF.

This rearrangement joins TRBV30 to TRBJ1-6; D might be TRBD1 (5 bases). In germline, CDR1 is GTSNPN, CDR2 SVGIG (reference sequence). The CDR3 loop spans 14 amino acids. V lost 6 bases to trimming and J lost 6 bases, with 15 bases between them. The CDR3: CACQVLQVNSPLHF. The CDR3 region has the DNA TGTGCCTGCCAAGTATTACAGGTTAATTCACCCCTCCACTTT. The full variable domain, in which reference TRBV30 and TRBJ1-6 provide the parts outside the CDR3, is SQTIHQWPATLVQPVGSPLSLECTVEGTSNPNLYWYRQAAGRGLQLLFYSVGIGQISSEVPQNLSASRPQDRQFILSSKKLLLSDSGFYLCACQVLQVNSPLHFGNGTRLTVT.

The chain recombines TRBV30 with TRBJ2-1; weak D call: TRBD2 (6 bases). This CDR3 spans 12 amino acids. Germline V gene lookup returns CDR1 GTSNPN and CDR2 SVGIG (reference sequence). V gave up 5 bases and J gave up 8 bases, with 13 bases separating them. Here the CDR3 DNA reads TGTGCCTGGGGTGCGGGGAGGTATGAGCAGTTCTTC. Translating gives CAWGAGRYEQFF. Full variable domain (outside the CDR3, taken from reference TRBV30 and TRBJ2-1): SQTIHQWPATLVQPVGSPLSLECTVEGTSNPNLYWYRQAAGRGLQLLFYSVGIGQISSEVPQNLSASRPQDRQFILSSKKLLLSDSGFYLCAWGAGRYEQFFGPGTRLTVL.

This chain uses TRBV14 with TRBJ1-3; TRBD1 is a possible D gene (6 bases). Trimming pared 1 base from V and 0 bases from J, leaving 10 bases between. In germline, CDR1 is SGHDN, CDR2 FVKESK. The CDR3 sequence is 16 residues long. CDR3 nucleotide sequence: TGTGCCAGCAGCCAAGGGACAGTAATCTCTGGAAACACCATATATTTT. Translation gives CASSQGTVISGNTIYF. The variable domain in full, completed from reference TRBV14 and TRBJ1-3, reads EAGVTQFPSHSVIEKGQTVTLRCDPISGHDNLYWYRRVMGKEIKFLLHFVKESKQDESGMPNNRFLAERTGGTYSTLKVQPAELEDSGVYFCASSQGTVISGNTIYFGEGSWLTVV.

This clone was seen a single time. The chain couples TRBV5-4 to TRBJ2-7; D might be TRBD1 (5 bases). This CDR3 contains 14 residues. Germline V gene data show CDR1 as SGHNT and CDR2 as YYREEE (reference sequence). Trimming pared 4 bases from V and 0 bases from J, leaving 11 bases between. The CDR3 DNA is TGTGCCAGCAGCGCGGACACCATCTCCTACGAGCAGTACTTC. This encodes CASSADTISYEQYF.

This rearrangement joins TRBV5-8 to TRBJ1-6; D unclear. The CDR3 has 14 residues. V lost 1 base, J lost 7 bases, and 9 bases lay in between. Germline V gene data show CDR1 as SGHTS and CDR2 as YDEGEE. CDR3 bases: TGTGCCAGCAGCTTGTGGGTGGAGAATTCACCCCTCCACTTT. Translated: CASSLWVENSPLHF.